This record concerns one TCR beta chain sequence. Antigen specificity is unknown. BIOMED2 TRB-A/B primer pools were used in multiplex TRB PCR. TCRdb reprocessed the multiplex PCR reads via MiXCR and lists one record per CDR3 protein. Counted here are fewer than 6,500 distinct CDR3 sequences, 25% to 30% occurring once; the ten biggest clones make up approximately 35%. TRB was amplified from about 260-540 ng of blood genomic DNA. This entry belongs to a study of T and B cells in COVID-19 patients. The wider study: The recovered patients had mostly mild to moderate COVID-19 with outpatient management. About 90% of the roughly 20 active-infection patients had comorbidities associated with unfavorable COVID-19 outcome.

V was trimmed by 4 bases and J by 3 bases, leaving 18 bases between them. CDR1 MNHEY and CDR2 SMNVEV come from the germline V gene (reference sequence). The CDR3 length is 16 residues. Notes on the study in general: There were thousands of TCR clusters exclusive to the recovered cohort, a few dozen with low generation probability. Patients with COVID-19 reportedly showed strongly skewed T cell receptor beta variable and joining gene usage.

The chain combines TRBV27 with TRBJ1-1; D unclear. This sequence was found in a human donor with active COVID-19. The donor label of this sample is uncertain. Sequenced input: blood. The CDR3 DNA reads as TGTGCCAGCAGTTGCGAGGGCCTGGTTGGGGACACTGAAGCTTTCTTT. Translated, it gives CASSCEGLVGDTEAFF.